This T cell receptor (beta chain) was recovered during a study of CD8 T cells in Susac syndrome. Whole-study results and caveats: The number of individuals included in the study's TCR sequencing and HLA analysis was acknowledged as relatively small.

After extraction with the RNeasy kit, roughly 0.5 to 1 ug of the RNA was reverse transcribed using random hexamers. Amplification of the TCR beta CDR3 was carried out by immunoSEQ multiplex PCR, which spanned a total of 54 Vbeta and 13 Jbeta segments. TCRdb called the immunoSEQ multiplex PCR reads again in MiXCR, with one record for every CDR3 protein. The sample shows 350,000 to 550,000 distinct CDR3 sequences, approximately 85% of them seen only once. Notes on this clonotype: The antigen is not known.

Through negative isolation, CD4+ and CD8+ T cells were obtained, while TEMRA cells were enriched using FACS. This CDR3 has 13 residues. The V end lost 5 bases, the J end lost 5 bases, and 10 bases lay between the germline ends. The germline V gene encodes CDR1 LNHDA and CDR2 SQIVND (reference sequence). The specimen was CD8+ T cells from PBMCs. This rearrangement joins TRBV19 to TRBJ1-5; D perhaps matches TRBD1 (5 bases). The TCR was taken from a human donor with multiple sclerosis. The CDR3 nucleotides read TGTGCCAGTAGTGTCCGGGGGGATCAGCCCCAGCATTTT. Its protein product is CASSVRGDQPQHF.